A single sample gave rise to the 5 T cell receptor beta chains below, sequenced in a study of response to subunit inactivated influenza vaccine. Each CDR3 protein gets one entry after TCRdb re-called the RT-PCR reads with MiXCR. The sample yields about 620,000 distinct CDR3 sequences, approximately 10% seen once. Separately, the same data were catalogued under a study of T cells expressing NK-cell markers. That source adds: TCR beta cDNA was generated via 5'RACE template switching incorporating UMIs.

The sequenced sample was PBMCs from blood, obtained on the day of vaccination. These TCRs come from a man in his fifties or sixties who received an inactivated influenza vaccine.

This clonotype showed up just a few times. V gene TRBV7-2 combines with J gene TRBJ2-3; a possible D gene is TRBD1 (6 bases). This CDR3 spans 15 amino acids. Trimming cost V 5 bases and J 4 bases, with 16 bases left between them. CDR1 is SGHTA, CDR2 FQGNSA, per germline. The CDR3 spells CASSLRDKLPDTQYF. CDR3 nucleotides: TGTGCCAGCAGCCTCCGGGACAAGCTTCCAGATACGCAGTATTTT.

This clonotype has more than one count but fewer than ten. This chain joins TRBV4-3 and TRBJ2-1; 13 bases agree with TRBD2. The germline CDR1 and CDR2 sequences are LGHNA and YSLEER. The V and J ends lost 4 bases and 5 bases, in that order; junction bases with no gene match: 17. CDR3 length: 20 residues. This CDR3 reads CASSRDGLAGASELHNEQFF. In nucleotides, the CDR3 is TGCGCCAGCAGCCGAGACGGACTAGCGGGAGCTAGTGAACTACACAATGAGCAGTTCTTC.

In this sample, this clonotype turned up a few times. V and J are TRBV3-1 and TRBJ2-1, with D perhaps TRBD2 (5 bases). With 0 bases removed from V and 1 base from J, the gap between germline ends came to 10 bases. The CDR3 is 16 amino acids. Germline CDR1 LGHDT, CDR2 YNNKEL (reference sequence). The CDR3 is CASSQDPPGSYNEQFF. The CDR3 nucleotides are TGTGCCAGCAGCCAAGACCCCCCGGGATCCTACAATGAGCAGTTCTTC.

The chain couples TRBV24-1 to TRBJ2-4; 10 bases align to TRBD1. Germline V gene data show CDR1 as KGHDR and CDR2 as SFDVKD. V was clipped by 4 bases and J by 7 bases; unmatched bases: 3. The length of the CDR3 is 14 residues. The CDR3 nucleotides read TGTGCCACCAGTGAGTCGGGACAGGGGAACATTCAGTACTTC. Translating gives CATSESGQGNIQYF.

The genes are TRBV5-1 and TRBJ1-1; D unresolved. CDR1 and CDR2 (germline): SGHRS, YFSETQ. The CDR3 runs to 14 residues. Between the trimmed V and J ends, which lost 3 bases and 4 bases, there was a span of 13 bases. DNA for the CDR3: TGCGCCAGCAGCTCCTCTAGTCGTCTCACTGAAGCTTTCTTT. Translating it yields CASSSSSRLTEAFF.